Included here is one TCR beta chain sequence, with context. Its target is unknown. Regarding treatment: around 19 received Ad26.COV2.S at low or high dose, single or two shots; roughly 5 received placebo; per-sample allocation not given. Sampling occurred on day 63 after the first vaccine or placebo injection. The data originate from a study of Ad26.COV2.S vaccination and SARS-CoV-2 variants. Study as a whole: Sample donor was a member of the COV1001 Ad26.COV2.S trial arm.

Repertoires were generated with immunoSEQ multiplex PCR, while TCRdb's copy carries only in-frame clones and drops some. Of about 350,000 clones listed, roughly nine tenths are singletons. V was trimmed by 6 bases and J by 0 bases, leaving 3 bases between them. The CDR3 is made up of 12 amino acids. The germline CDR1 and CDR2 sequences are MDHEN and SYDVKM. General study points: Marked by substantial breadth, spike-specific CD8+ and CD4+ T cell responses were reportedly seen after vaccination. The TCR breadth and depth analyses may have understated or missed part of the total T cell responses. The study found higher spike-specific TCR breadth in vaccine than placebo recipients.

The starting material was peripheral blood, obtained in a trial of Ad26.COV2.S vaccine versus placebo. The sequence was obtained from a person between 18 and 59 years old who received the Ad26.COV2.S COVID-19 vaccine or a placebo. The chain has TRBV28 and TRBJ1-3; D gene unclear. The DNA of the CDR3 is TGTGCCAGCAGGCTCTCTGGAAACACCATATATTTT. Translation: CASRLSGNTIYF. Complete variable domain (other parts from reference TRBV28 and TRBJ1-3): DVKVTQSSRYLVKRTGEKVFLECVQDMDHENMFWYRQDPGLGLRLIYFSYDVKMKEKGDIPEGYSVSREKKERFSLILESASTNQTSMYLCASRLSGNTIYFGEGSWLTVV.